This passage covers 14 T cell receptor beta chains from one sample sequenced in a study of T cells in localized non-small cell lung cancer. Sequencing was performed with immunoSEQ multiplex PCR; in TCRdb, only in-frame clones are kept and a portion is missing. The table lists 50,000 to 55,000 clones, around four fifths of them singletons, with about 18% in the top ten. The source was peripheral blood mononuclear cells, collected before any cancer treatment. The origin of the receptors is a man aged 40-75 years with stage III lung adenocarcinoma.

The chain uses TRBV5-3 and TRBJ2-7, with D maybe TRBD2 (6 bases). TRBV5-3 is filed as an ORF, its function uncertain. V dropped 4 bases and J dropped 5 bases, with 34 bases sitting between them. The CDR3 extends over 20 amino acids. As DNA, the CDR3 is TGTGCCAGAAGCATACACATCGATGGGATAGCGGCAAGGAGGGCCCACGAGCAGTACTTC. Translated: CARSIHIDGIAARRAHEQYF.

There are a few counts of this clone. The chain employs TRBV4-3 and TRBJ2-6, with 8 bases matching TRBD2. This CDR3 spans 19 amino acids. Losses at the gene ends were 0 bases for V and 0 bases for J; bases not matched to a gene: 7. Germline CDR1 reads LGHNA; CDR2 reads YSLEER. The CDR3 DNA reads TGCGCCAGCAGCCAAGATAGTCTAGCGGGCATCTCTGGGGCCAACGTCCTGACTTTC. It is translated as CASSQDSLAGISGANVLTF.

This chain connects TRBV7-3 to TRBJ1-1, with D perhaps matching TRBD1 (6 bases). V lost 5 bases, J lost 0 bases, and 13 bases lay in between. The CDR3 length is 15 residues. The germline V gene has CDR1 SGHTA and CDR2 FQGTGA. CDR3 protein: CASSPQGSMNTEAFF. The CDR3 DNA is TGTGCCAGCAGCCCGCAGGGGTCCATGAACACTGAAGCTTTCTTT.

The J gene is TRBJ1-1, the V gene TRBV28, with D perhaps matching TRBD1 (5 bases). There are 13 residues in the CDR3. CDR1 and CDR2 (germline): MDHEN, SYDVKM. V lost 3 bases to trimming and J lost 1 base, with 6 bases between them. In DNA, the CDR3 is TGTGCCAGCAGTTTGGGGGGGAACACTGAAGCTTTCTTT. Its translation is CASSLGGNTEAFF. Complete variable domain (other parts from reference TRBV28 and TRBJ1-1): DVKVTQSSRYLVKRTGEKVFLECVQDMDHENMFWYRQDPGLGLRLIYFSYDVKMKEKGDIPEGYSVSREKKERFSLILESASTNQTSMYLCASSLGGNTEAFFGQGTRLTVV.

This chain joins TRBV11-2 and TRBJ2-3; 9 positions agree with TRBD1. Germline V gene sequence: CDR1 SGHAT, CDR2 FQNNGV. The CDR3 length is 16 residues. J gave up 8 bases and V 1 base, and 10 bases lay outside the gene matches. For the CDR3, the DNA is TGTGCCAGCAGCTTAGTAACAGGGGGCTCGGTTGGTACGCAGTATTTT. It translates to CASSLVTGGSVGTQYF.

The chain links TRBV19 to TRBJ2-4; D is undetermined. Germline assignment: CDR1 LNHDA and CDR2 SQIVND (reference sequence). The V gene lost 5 bases and the J gene lost 0 bases, with 14 bases spanning the gap. The CDR3 extends over 16 amino acids. The CDR3 DNA is TGTGCCAGTAGTCCAGGCCCAGGTTTAGCCAAAAACATTCAGTACTTC. It codes for CASSPGPGLAKNIQYF.

The chain has TRBV7-2 and TRBJ2-3; D may match TRBD1 or TRBD2 (5 bases each). The CDR3 consists of 17 residues. Trimming removed 2 bases from V and 6 bases from J, with 21 bases in between. Per germline, CDR1 SGHTA and CDR2 FQGNSA. The chain's CDR3 is CASSLLTFGAPGDTQYF. DNA for the CDR3: TGTGCCAGCAGCTTATTGACCTTCGGGGCCCCGGGGGATACGCAGTATTTT.

On this clone itself: One junction end disagrees with the germline gene, perhaps due to a read error. The gene calls are TRBV2 and TRBJ1-4, with D unclear. CDR1 and CDR2 from the germline V gene are SNHLY and FYNNEI. The CDR3 loop spans 14 amino acids. The chain's CDR3 is CTSSVERSKEKLFF. The CDR3 coding sequence is TGTACCAGCAGTGTCGAACGGTCTAAAGAAAAACTGTTTTTT.

This clone was seen just once. This chain links TRBV7-9 with TRBJ1-2; 7 bases are a match to TRBD1. In germline, CDR1 is SEHNR, CDR2 FQNEAQ (reference sequence). The CDR3 is made up of 15 amino acids. V lost 0 bases and J lost 3; bases outside the gene matches: 4. The CDR3 bases are TGTGCCAGCAGCTTAGCCGGACAGGTTGACTATGGCTACACCTTC. Protein product: CASSLAGQVDYGYTF.

The genes are TRBV13 and TRBJ2-7; 9 bases are a match to TRBD2. This CDR3 spans 15 amino acids. The trim removed 2 bases at V and 3 bases at J, leaving 5 bases unmatched. Germline V gene data show CDR1 as PRHDT and CDR2 as FYEKMQ (reference sequence). The CDR3 here is CASSLSLAGNYEQYF. The CDR3 coding sequence is TGTGCCAGCAGCTTATCCCTAGCGGGAAACTACGAGCAGTACTTC.

V is TRBV18 and J is TRBJ2-1; 8 bases are shared with TRBD1. Germline CDR1 and CDR2: KGHSH and LQKENI. This CDR3 has 14 residues. Trimming cost V 5 bases and J 6 bases; bases outside gene matches: 6. The CDR3 sequence: CASSGTTGVNEQFF. CDR3 nucleotides: TGTGCCAGCTCAGGGACGACAGGGGTCAATGAGCAGTTCTTC. The full variable domain, rest sourced from reference TRBV18 and TRBJ2-1, is NAGVMQNPRHLVRRRGQEARLRCSPMKGHSHVYWYRQLPEEGLKFMVYLQKENIIDESGMPKERFSAEFPKEGPSILRIQQVVRGDSAAYFCASSGTTGVNEQFFGPGTRLTVL.

This clone was detected once. The CDR3 loop is CASSRRSSGVDTQYF. CDR3 DNA sequence: TGCGCCAGCAGTCGTCGGAGTAGCGGGGTGGATACGCAGTATTTT. This rearrangement joins TRBV5-1 to TRBJ2-3; 8 bases are a match to TRBD2. V lost 5 bases, J lost 6 bases, and 11 bases stayed unmatched. The CDR3 contains 15 residues. Germline V gene data show CDR1 as SGHRS and CDR2 as YFSETQ.

This chain links TRBV18 with TRBJ2-7; the D is unclear. CDR1 and CDR2 (germline): KGHSH, LQKENI. V was clipped by 0 bases and J by 2 bases, with 8 bases between them. The CDR3 consists of 14 residues. CDR3 sequence: CASSPPSRPYEQYF. DNA for the CDR3: TGTGCCAGCTCACCACCATCCAGGCCCTACGAGCAGTACTTC.

The rearrangement joins TRBV6-5 to TRBJ2-7; 7 bases match TRBD1. V was pared by 11 bases and J by 3 bases, with 10 bases of the junction left unmatched. The CDR3 consists of 13 residues. Per germline, CDR1 MNHEY and CDR2 SVGAGI. The CDR3 DNA follows: TGTGCCTCAAAAGGAGGACAGGTCTACGAGCAGTACTTC. It yields the protein CASKGGQVYEQYF.